This T cell receptor (beta chain) is drawn from a study of cytomegalovirus exposure and HLA in healthy donors. Findings and limits, study-wide: Most likely, a cluster of highly shared sequence variants arose as a sequencing artifact.

On this clone: What it recognizes is unknown.

The CDR3 is 12 residues long. The V and J ends lost 8 bases and 1 base respectively, with 8 bases between them. Germline CDR1 and CDR2: MNHEY and SVGAGI. Use of 60 Vbeta and 13 Jbeta primers characterized the PCR. Profiled with immunoSEQ multiplex PCR; TCRdb holds only in-frame clones, not every one. The sample includes roughly 200,000 clones, more than 60% of them seen just once. The sequencing sample was made of PBMCs. The receptor's source is a woman aged 25 to 39 in good health and CMV-seropositive. The chain employs TRBV6-5 and TRBJ1-1; D possibly corresponds to TRBD1 (6 bases). The CDR3 nucleotides are TGTGCCAGCGGGGGCAGGAACACTGAAGCTTTCTTT. Translation gives CASGGRNTEAFF.